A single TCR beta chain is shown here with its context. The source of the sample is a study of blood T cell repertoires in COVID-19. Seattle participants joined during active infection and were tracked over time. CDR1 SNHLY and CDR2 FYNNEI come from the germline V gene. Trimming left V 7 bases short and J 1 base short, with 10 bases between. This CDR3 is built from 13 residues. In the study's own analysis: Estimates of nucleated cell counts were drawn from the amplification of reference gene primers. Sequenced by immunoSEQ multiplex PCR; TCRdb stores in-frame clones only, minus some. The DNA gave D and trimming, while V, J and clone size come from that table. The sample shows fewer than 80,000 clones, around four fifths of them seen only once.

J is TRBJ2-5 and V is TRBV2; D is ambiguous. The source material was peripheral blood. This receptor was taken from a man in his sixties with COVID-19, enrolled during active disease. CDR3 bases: TGTGCCAGCACCCCGGGTGCCCAAGAGACCCAGTACTTC. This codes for CASTPGAQETQYF.